The next 21 T cell receptor beta chains were all read from a single sample in a study of cytomegalovirus exposure and HLA in healthy donors. The primer mix had 60 Vbeta and 13 Jbeta primers. Generated by immunoSEQ multiplex PCR, the TCRdb table keeps only in-frame clones and is missing some. The top ten clones hold less than 2.5% of a sample with about 190,000 clones, more than 80% of them seen once. Sample: PBMCs. The receptors come from a male donor in good health and CMV-seronegative.

This chain uses TRBV9 with TRBJ2-2; TRBD1 is a possible D gene (6 bases). Trimming stripped 0 bases from V and 0 bases from J, with 6 bases between. The V gene's germline CDR1 is SGDLS and CDR2 YYNGEE. The CDR3 totals 15 residues. DNA of the CDR3: TGTGCCAGCAGCGTAGACAGGGCGAACACCGGGGAGCTGTTTTTT. This sequence encodes CASSVDRANTGELFF.

J is TRBJ2-1 and V is TRBV4-3; TRBD2 is a possible D gene (6 bases). Germline V gene lookup returns CDR1 LGHNA and CDR2 YSLEER. The CDR3 length is 15 residues. Trimming stripped 2 bases from V and 8 bases from J, with 16 bases between. Written as DNA, the CDR3 is TGCGCCAGCAGCCAACGGGACTGGTCCGGCGATGAGCAGTTCTTC. It codes for CASSQRDWSGDEQFF.

A few counts support this clone. CDR3 in DNA: TGTGCCAGCAGTGAAATTTGGGGACAGACCCGGGAGCAGTACTTC. It yields the protein CASSEIWGQTREQYF. This chain connects TRBV2 to TRBJ2-5; the D gene is possibly TRBD1 (7 bases). Germline CDR1 SNHLY, CDR2 FYNNEI. The length of the CDR3 is 15 residues. Deletions cut 2 bases from V and 11 bases from J, with 21 bases between.

This clone has just a few counts. The V and J genes are TRBV2 and TRBJ1-1; 9 bases are shared with TRBD1. The V segment lost 4 bases and the J segment 10 bases; nucleotides outside the gene matches: 4. Per germline, CDR1 SNHLY and CDR2 FYNNEI. This CDR3 has 12 amino acids. The CDR3 protein is CASSVGDRAAFF. For the CDR3, the DNA is TGTGCCAGCAGTGTAGGGGACAGGGCAGCTTTCTTT.

V is TRBV2 and J is TRBJ2-3, with a weak D call TRBD1 (6 bases). Germline CDR1 reads SNHLY; CDR2 reads FYNNEI. Trimming stripped 4 bases from V and 6 bases from J, with 11 bases between. The CDR3 consists of 13 residues. CDR3 residues: CASSGGRLDTQYF. CDR3 sequence (DNA): TGTGCCAGCAGTGGGGGGCGGCTGGATACGCAGTATTTT.

Notes on this clone: Compared with germline, one end of the junction differs, possibly owing to a read error. The CDR3 sequence: CSVDSGLAVFF. CDR3 sequence (DNA): TGCAGCGTCGACTCGGGACTAGCGGTCTTTTTT. The V call is TRBV29-1, the J call TRBJ2-3, with 11 bases matching TRBD2. The CDR3 covers 11 residues. The germline gives CDR1 SQVTM, CDR2 ANQGSEA.

V and J are TRBV2 and TRBJ2-7, with 9 positions matching TRBD2. Per germline, CDR1 SNHLY and CDR2 FYNNEI. This CDR3 has 14 residues. With 6 bases clipped from V and 4 bases from J, the junction kept 7 bases outside the gene matches. The CDR3 DNA reads as TGTGCCAGCAGACCGGGACTAGCTGGTTACGAGCAGTACTTC. Translation: CASRPGLAGYEQYF.

This sequence joins TRBV5-1 and TRBJ1-4; D gene ambiguous. Per the germline V gene, CDR1 is SGHRS and CDR2 is YFSETQ. Trimming left V 4 bases short and J 0 bases short, with 25 bases between. This CDR3 spans 20 amino acids. The CDR3 DNA sequence: TGCGCCAGCAGCCATAGGTCCGTGACACGACCTGTTGCAACTAATGAAAAACTGTTTTTT. Amino acid sequence: CASSHRSVTRPVATNEKLFF.

To note about this clone: Other DNA sequences in this sample translate to the same CDR3. The chain employs TRBV28 and TRBJ2-2, with a weak D call TRBD2 (5 bases). V was trimmed by 3 bases and J by 7 bases, leaving 6 bases between them. Germline lookup yields CDR1 MDHEN and CDR2 SYDVKM. The CDR3 totals 12 residues. The CDR3 DNA follows: TGTGCCAGCAGTTTTCGGGGCGGGGAGCTGTTTTTT. Translating gives CASSFRGGELFF.

The rearrangement uses TRBV6-5 and TRBJ1-3; D is perhaps TRBD1 (5 bases). V was shortened by 0 bases and J by 0 bases, with 9 bases between the two germline ends. The CDR3 runs to 16 residues. Germline CDR1 MNHEY, CDR2 SVGAGI. The CDR3 protein is CASSYSPGGSGNTIYF. The CDR3, as DNA: TGTGCCAGCAGTTACTCGCCGGGGGGCTCTGGAAACACCATATATTTT.

The V call is TRBV9, the J call TRBJ2-7, with TRBD1 as a possible D gene (6 bases). V lost 2 bases and J lost 3, with 9 bases in between. CDR1 and CDR2 (germline): SGDLS, YYNGEE. The CDR3 sequence is 13 residues long. The chain's CDR3 is CASSVAGDYEQYF. In nucleotides, the CDR3 is TGTGCCAGCAGCGTGGCAGGGGACTACGAGCAGTACTTC.

This chain uses TRBV7-3 with TRBJ2-2; weak D call: TRBD2 (5 bases). With 5 bases removed from V and 4 bases from J, the gap between germline ends came to 8 bases. The germline V gene encodes CDR1 SGHTA and CDR2 FQGTGA. The CDR3 loop spans 13 amino acids. CDR3 DNA sequence: TGTGCCAGCAGCCCAACTAGCACCGGGGAGCTGTTTTTT. It codes for CASSPTSTGELFF.

This clone was seen a handful of times. The CDR3 loop is CASSLDVLAGTYEQYF. The CDR3 region has the DNA TGTGCCAGCAGCTTAGATGTACTAGCGGGGACCTACGAGCAGTACTTC. The chain is built from TRBV11-1 and TRBJ2-7; TRBD2 matches 10 bases. CDR3 length: 16 amino acids. J was trimmed by 2 bases and V by 1 base; bases with no gene match: 5. Germline-derived CDR1 and CDR2 are SGHAT and FQDESV (reference sequence).

This clone was counted between two and nine times. J is TRBJ2-1 and V is TRBV9; 9 bases map to TRBD2. Germline V CDR1 and CDR2: SGDLS, YYNGEE. V gave up 5 bases and J gave up 15 bases; unmatched junction bases: 9. The CDR3 length is 12 residues. CDR3 sequence reads: CASSRAGGPPFF. DNA of the CDR3: TGTGCCAGCAGTCGGGCGGGGGGGCCCCCGTTCTTC. Combining the CDR3 with reference TRBV9 and TRBJ2-1 gives the whole variable domain DSGVTQTPKHLITATGQRVTLRCSPRSGDLSVYWYQQSLDQGLQFLIQYYNGEERAKGNILERFSAQQFPDLHSELNLSSLELGDSALYFCASSRAGGPPFFGPGTRLTVL.

This chain uses TRBV4-3 with TRBJ2-3, with 12 positions matching TRBD2. This CDR3 is 15 amino acids long. The trim removed 2 bases at V and 6 bases at J, leaving 3 bases unmatched. CDR1 and CDR2 from the germline V gene are LGHNA and YSLEER. The CDR3 loop is CASSQNGLAGDTQYF. The CDR3 DNA reads TGCGCCAGCAGCCAAAATGGACTAGCGGGGGATACGCAGTATTTT.

The chain employs TRBV11-2 and TRBJ2-1, with 7 bases identical to TRBD2. The trim removed 0 bases at V and 4 bases at J, leaving 6 bases unmatched. The CDR3 is made up of 16 amino acids. Per germline, CDR1 SGHAT and CDR2 FQNNGV. In nucleotides, the CDR3 is TGTGCCAGCAGCTTAGATCAGAGCGGGGTATACAATGAGCAGTTCTTC. Translating gives CASSLDQSGVYNEQFF.

This clone was seen only once. The V and J genes are TRBV4-2 and TRBJ2-3; possibly TRBD2 for D (5 bases). V was trimmed by 0 bases and J by 1 base, leaving 14 bases between them. The germline V gene encodes CDR1 LGHNA and CDR2 YNFKEQ. There are 17 residues in the CDR3. The CDR3 bases are TGTGCCAGCAGCCAAGATAAGAGGGATCGGGGCACAGATACGCAGTATTTT. Translated, it gives CASSQDKRDRGTDTQYF.

This rearrangement joins TRBV4-3 to TRBJ2-1, with a tentative D call TRBD1 (6 bases). This CDR3 is 14 amino acids long. The ends were cut back, 0 bases at V and 7 bases at J, with 10 bases in the middle. The germline V gene has CDR1 LGHNA and CDR2 YSLEER. The CDR3 reads CASSQEHRVNEQFF. The CDR3 DNA is TGCGCCAGCAGCCAAGAACACAGGGTGAATGAGCAGTTCTTC.

The gene calls are TRBV15 and TRBJ2-3; 7 bases align to TRBD2. The CDR3 covers 16 residues. V lost 1 base, J lost 0 bases, and 4 bases stayed unmatched. Germline V gene data show CDR1 as LNHNV and CDR2 as YYDKDF (reference sequence). The CDR3 DNA follows: TGTGCCACCAGCAGAGTGGGGGGGAGAAGCACAGATACGCAGTATTTT. Its protein is CATSRVGGRSTDTQYF.

This chain links TRBV27 with TRBJ2-3; D might be TRBD2 (6 bases). Trimming cost V 5 bases and J 0 bases, with 12 bases left between them. Germline loops: CDR1 MNHEY, CDR2 SMNVEV (reference sequence). The CDR3 is 15 amino acids. CDR3 coding DNA: TGTGCCAGCAGTGCCGCCGGAGGGAGCACAGATACGCAGTATTTT. Amino acid sequence: CASSAAGGSTDTQYF.

This clone was detected only a few times. The chain has TRBV6-6 and TRBJ2-2; D uncertain. Germline values: CDR1 MNHNY, CDR2 SVGAGI (reference sequence). The CDR3 totals 14 residues. V lost 6 bases to trimming and J lost 2 bases, with 10 bases between them. The CDR3 nucleotides are TGTGCCAGCAGCCTCTCCGTCAACACCGGGGAGCTGTTTTTT. It translates to CASSLSVNTGELFF.